Below, 26 T cell receptor beta chains from the same sample are listed, as sequenced in a study of identical twins. TCRdb re-called the 5' RACE reads through MiXCR, storing one row per CDR3 protein. The table lists around 370,000 distinct CDR3 sequences, approximately 10% of them singletons. Sequencing was carried out using naive T cells sorted from blood. The receptors were sampled from a woman aged 45-65 years in good health.

V and J are TRBV19 and TRBJ2-7; 8 nucleotides line up with TRBD2. The CDR3 extends over 14 amino acids. Germline values: CDR1 LNHDA, CDR2 SQIVND (reference sequence). With 5 bases clipped from V and 2 bases from J, the junction kept 5 bases outside the gene matches. The CDR3, as DNA: TGTGCCAGTAGTCTCCAGCGGGGGACCTACGAGCAGTACTTC. This encodes CASSLQRGTYEQYF. Looking up the rest from reference TRBV19 and TRBJ2-7 gives the full variable domain: DGGITQSPKYLFRKEGQNVTLSCEQNLNHDAMYWYRQDPGQGLRLIYYSQIVNDFQKGDIAEGYSVSREKKESFPLTVTSAQKNPTAFYLCASSLQRGTYEQYFGPGTRLTVT.

The sample holds many counts of this clonotype. The CDR3 nucleotides are TGTGCCAGCAGTTACTGGACTAGCGGGAGCTCGGAGACCCAGTACTTC. Amino acids: CASSYWTSGSSETQYF. The rearrangement joins TRBV6-5 to TRBJ2-5, with 13 bases identical to TRBD2. V shed 1 base and J 5 bases; nucleotides not matched to a gene: 4. This CDR3 contains 16 residues. Germline V gene sequence: CDR1 MNHEY, CDR2 SVGAGI.

V gene TRBV29-1 combines with J gene TRBJ2-6; no firm D call. V was shortened by 4 bases and J by 0 bases, with 4 bases between the two germline ends. Germline-derived CDR1 and CDR2 are SQVTM and ANQGSEA. This CDR3 spans 13 amino acids. The CDR3 DNA follows: TGCAGCGTTGCCCACTCTGGGGCCAACGTCCTGACTTTC. Residues: CSVAHSGANVLTF.

This clonotype was observed a handful of times. The chain employs TRBV5-1 and TRBJ2-7; D call uncertain. There are 12 residues in the CDR3. Trimming took 1 base from V and 6 from J, leaving 8 bases between them. Per the germline V gene, CDR1 is SGHRS and CDR2 is YFSETQ. The CDR3 region is CASSLLGFEQYF. The CDR3 DNA sequence: TGCGCCAGCAGCTTGTTGGGTTTCGAGCAGTACTTC.

The rearrangement joins TRBV11-3 to TRBJ2-1; tentative D call: TRBD1 (6 bases). Germline V gives CDR1 SGHNT, CDR2 YENEEA. V lost 2 bases and J 7 bases, leaving 15 bases between the germline ends. The CDR3 is 15 residues long. The CDR3 loop is CASSLSFGTRNEQFF. As DNA, the CDR3 is TGTGCCAGCAGCTTAAGCTTTGGGACAAGGAATGAGCAGTTCTTC.

In its sample, this clonotype was seen many times. This sequence joins TRBV10-3 and TRBJ2-2; a weak D match, TRBD2 (5 bases). The germline V and J ends were trimmed by 8 bases and 5 bases, with 9 bases remaining between them. This CDR3 has 12 residues. Germline V gives CDR1 ENHRY, CDR2 SYGVKD. Here the CDR3 DNA reads TGTGCCATCGCGGAGGAGACCGGGGAGCTGTTTTTT. Translation gives CAIAEETGELFF.

This clonotype occurred a few times. Here the CDR3 DNA reads TGCGCCAGCAGTGAAGGACGGCTTGAAGCTTTCTTT. This sequence encodes CASSEGRLEAFF. This chain connects TRBV10-2 to TRBJ1-1; D not certain. Trimming shortened V by 3 bases and J by 7 bases, and 9 bases separated the two germline ends. Looked up from germline, CDR1 is WSHSY and CDR2 is SAAADI. The CDR3 is 12 amino acids.

This clonotype occurred a few times. The V gene is TRBV7-2, the J gene TRBJ2-1, with TRBD2 matching over 8 bases. The CDR3 spans 13 residues. Trimming cost V 5 bases and J 9 bases; bases outside gene matches: 6. Germline values: CDR1 SGHTA, CDR2 FQGNSA. Written as DNA, the CDR3 is TGTGCCAGCAGCCCACTGCTAGCGGGTGAGCAGTTCTTC. Amino acids: CASSPLLAGEQFF. The whole variable domain, remainder taken from reference TRBV7-2 and TRBJ2-1, is GAGVSQSPSNKVTEKGKDVELRCDPISGHTALYWYRQSLGQGLEFLIYFQGNSAPDKSGLPSDRFSAERTGGSVSTLTIQRTQQEDSAVYLCASSPLLAGEQFFGPGTRLTVL.

The chain carries TRBV9 and TRBJ2-2; 10 nucleotides line up with TRBD1. Looked up from germline, CDR1 is SGDLS and CDR2 is YYNGEE. V lost 3 bases and J lost 6; bases outside the gene matches: 5. This CDR3 is 15 amino acids long. This CDR3 is CASSEGQGSPGELFF. The CDR3 coding sequence is TGTGCCAGCAGCGAGGGACAGGGGAGTCCCGGGGAGCTGTTTTTT.

The V gene is TRBV7-4, the J gene TRBJ2-7; D gene ambiguous. Germline loops: CDR1 SGHVT, CDR2 SQSDAQ. V was pared by 9 bases and J by 6 bases, with 6 bases between. The CDR3 is 9 residues long. The CDR3 DNA is TGTGCCAGGGCCTGCGAGCAGTACGTC. Protein sequence: CARACEQYV.

At least ten counts were recorded for this clonotype. J is TRBJ2-1 and V is TRBV27; 8 positions agree with TRBD1. The CDR3 runs 14 residues. Per the germline V gene, CDR1 is MNHEY and CDR2 is SMNVEV (reference sequence). With 3 bases clipped from V and 6 bases from J, the junction kept 4 bases outside the gene matches. CDR3: CASSFSGGPNEQFF. CDR3 sequence (DNA): TGTGCCAGCAGTTTTTCAGGGGGCCCCAATGAGCAGTTCTTC.

This clonotype was seen a handful of times. This chain joins TRBV6-5 and TRBJ2-7, with D possibly being TRBD2 (6 bases). V lost 5 bases and J 1 base, leaving 15 bases between the germline ends. The CDR3 runs to 15 residues. Germline CDR1 is MNHEY and CDR2 is SVGAGI. The CDR3 DNA follows: TGTGCCAGCAGTGTTGCCTCGGGAGTGTCCTACGAGCAGTACTTC. Amino acid sequence: CASSVASGVSYEQYF.

This clonotype showed up many times. The chain joins TRBV5-1 to TRBJ2-1; TRBD2 matches 11 bases. The CDR3 contains 16 residues. V was clipped by 3 bases and J by 2 bases; unmatched bases: 4. In germline, CDR1 is SGHRS, CDR2 YFSETQ. The CDR3 DNA is TGCGCCAGCAGCTCATCACTAGCGGGAGCCTACAATGAGCAGTTCTTC. Translated, it gives CASSSSLAGAYNEQFF.

The chain joins TRBV5-1 to TRBJ2-1; TRBD1 is a possible D gene (5 bases). Germline assignment: CDR1 SGHRS and CDR2 YFSETQ. The V gene lost 4 bases and the J gene lost 0 bases, with 11 bases spanning the gap. CDR3 length equals 15 residues. The CDR3 region has the DNA TGCGCCAGCAGCCCCGACAGAAGCTCCTACAATGAGCAGTTCTTC. As protein: CASSPDRSSYNEQFF.

This clonotype was seen repeatedly, ten times or more. The chain recombines TRBV5-1 with TRBJ2-5, with D perhaps TRBD1 or TRBD2 (6 bases each). V lost 0 bases and J 5 bases, leaving 11 bases between the germline ends. Germline loops: CDR1 SGHRS, CDR2 YFSETQ. CDR3 length: 14 amino acids. The CDR3 DNA sequence: TGCGCCAGCAGCTTGGCAGGGGCGGGGGAGACCCAGTACTTC. Protein: CASSLAGAGETQYF.

This clonotype was seen repeatedly, ten times or more. V usage is TRBV5-1 and J usage is TRBJ2-1, with D tentatively TRBD1 (5 bases). Trimming removed 0 bases at V and 10 bases at J, with 17 bases between. CDR3 size: 15 residues. The germline V gene has CDR1 SGHRS and CDR2 YFSETQ. The CDR3 is CASSLEGLVLREQFF. The CDR3 nucleotides read TGCGCCAGCAGCTTGGAGGGGTTAGTTTTACGGGAGCAGTTCTTC.

This clonotype was observed a few times. This rearrangement joins TRBV7-6 to TRBJ1-4; D is ambiguous. Germline CDR1 is SGHVS and CDR2 is FNYEAQ. CDR3 length: 14 residues. V lost 2 bases, J lost 8 bases, and 12 bases lay in between. CDR3 coding DNA: TGTGCCAGCAGCTTAAAGATAGGGAGGGAAAAACTGTTTTTT. Protein sequence: CASSLKIGREKLFF.

In this sample, this clonotype turned up many times. The J gene is TRBJ2-5, the V gene TRBV11-2, with 7 bases fitting TRBD2. There are 14 residues in the CDR3. Germline V gene lookup returns CDR1 SGHAT and CDR2 FQNNGV. Trimming took 4 bases from V and 4 from J; bases not matched to a gene: 6. The CDR3 region has the DNA TGTGCCAGCAGCTCCTCCGGGAGGCCAGAGACCCAGTACTTC. It translates to CASSSSGRPETQYF.

This chain connects TRBV12-3 or TRBV12-4 to TRBJ1-5, with 7 bases that match TRBD1. Trimming cost V 2 bases and J 7 bases; bases outside gene matches: 8. The CDR3 runs 15 residues. The DNA of the CDR3 is TGTGCCAGCAGTTTAACGACAGGGTTTGGCCAGCCCCAGCATTTT. Translated, it gives CASSLTTGFGQPQHF.

This clonotype was seen at least ten times. The gene calls are TRBV28 and TRBJ2-1; D is possibly TRBD1 or TRBD2 (6 bases each). Germline V CDR1 and CDR2: MDHEN, SYDVKM. Trimming pared 4 bases from V and 10 bases from J, leaving 14 bases between. The CDR3 is 13 residues long. CDR3 DNA sequence: TGTGCCAGCAGTTGGAGGGGGATTCGGGAGCAGTTCTTC. It codes for CASSWRGIREQFF.

This clonotype has ten or more counts. The chain employs TRBV12-3 or TRBV12-4 and TRBJ2-1; D is perhaps TRBD1 (6 bases). This CDR3 contains 15 residues. Trimming pared 6 bases from V and 5 bases from J, leaving 17 bases between. The CDR3: CASRGAGKGNNEQFF. In DNA form, the CDR3 reads TGTGCCAGCAGGGGGGCAGGGAAAGGTAACAATGAGCAGTTCTTC.

The table lists this clonotype with many counts. The chain is built from TRBV11-2 and TRBJ1-2, with 10 bases aligning to TRBD1. Germline-derived CDR1 and CDR2 are SGHAT and FQNNGV. The ends lost 5 bases at V and 4 bases at J; junction bases unmatched: 7. This CDR3 has 15 amino acids. The CDR3 nucleotides read TGTGCCAGCAGCAGACAGGGGGCGCCCCGCTATGGCTACACCTTC. Translating gives CASSRQGAPRYGYTF.

The rearrangement links TRBV19 to TRBJ1-5, with no clear D. Germline loops: CDR1 LNHDA, CDR2 SQIVND (reference sequence). V lost 0 bases and J lost 0, with 9 bases in between. The CDR3 spans 16 residues. CDR3 DNA sequence: TGTGCCAGTAGTATAGAGGGCCAGTATAGCAATCAGCCCCAGCATTTT. It codes for CASSIEGQYSNQPQHF.

This clonotype has ten or more counts. This chain uses TRBV5-1 with TRBJ2-2; 7 nucleotides match TRBD1. Losses at the gene ends were 0 bases for V and 3 bases for J; bases not matched to a gene: 8. CDR3 length: 17 amino acids. Looked up from germline, CDR1 is SGHRS and CDR2 is YFSETQ. In DNA, the CDR3 is TGCGCCAGCAGCTTGGTCCCCACAGGGGAATACACCGGGGAGCTGTTTTTT. This translates into CASSLVPTGEYTGELFF.

This clonotype showed up just a few times. The chain has TRBV12-3 or TRBV12-4 and TRBJ2-3, with D tentatively TRBD2 (6 bases). The CDR3 length is 12 residues. V dropped 7 bases and J dropped 3 bases, with 8 bases sitting between them. The CDR3 spells CASIGGTDTQYF. The DNA of the CDR3 is TGTGCCAGCATTGGAGGGACAGATACGCAGTATTTT.

This rearrangement joins TRBV7-7 to TRBJ2-2; the match to TRBD2 covers 7 bases. J was trimmed by 4 bases and V by 1 base; bases with no gene match: 6. This CDR3 contains 16 residues. CDR1 and CDR2 (germline): SSHAT, FNYEAQ (reference sequence). The CDR3 DNA is TGTGCCAGCAGCTTAGAGGCGGCGGGAGTCACCGGGGAGCTGTTTTTT. This translates into CASSLEAAGVTGELFF.